This paragraph reports one TCR beta chain. Its specific antigen is unknown. The input lacks base qualities; no much larger clone sits a single base away. The data were obtained in a study of T-cell reconstitution after alpha-beta-depleted transplantation in children (dated by TCRdb to about 2016). Looking at the study overall: Using TCR repertoire profiling, the study quantitatively followed how T-cell immune reconstitution unfolded in children after TCRalphabeta/CD19-depleted allogeneic hematopoietic cell transplantation. The research as a whole found: Over subsequent months, a decline in hyperexpanded clone frequencies was noted, and after one year, T-cell counts and TCRbeta diversity were mostly ascribed to newly produced T cells. About two months after transplant, the apparently early recovery of alphabetaT-cell counts reportedly depended on just several hundred clones that had expanded rapidly and came from non-depleted graft cells. In some patients, high TCRbeta diversity at day 60 was attributed to recipient T cells and intrathymic progenitors that had survived conditioning.

This sample's treatment or condition label indicates: allogeneic hematopoietic cell transplantation with graft depleted of TCRalphabeta T cells and CD19 B cells. TCRalphabeta/CD19-depleted allogeneic hematopoietic cell grafts were given to the transplant recipients, all of whom were children. Libraries were prepared through PCR. The reads were generated on an Illumina HiSeq 2500. To normalize quantification of the TCRbeta repertoire, the TCR libraries were built with molecular barcoding that relied on unique molecular identifiers. TCRdb's own reprocessing of the public reads used fastp at Q25 and MiXCR and kept productive beta chains. Here each entry gathers all rows of one CDR3 protein and keeps the most common genes and DNA. In this sample the table shows about 830,000 distinct CDR3 sequences, approximately 15% of which occur a single time. About 5% of the sample is taken by the ten largest. The CDR3 sequence holds 15 residues, the cysteine and phenylalanine included. This entry keeps only the CDR3 DNA: 45 bases, framed from base 1. For CDR1 and CDR2, the germline V gene lists SGHDN and FVKESK. Trimming removed 4 bases from V and 2 bases from J, leaving 11 bases between the germline ends.

The receptor comes from a male patient younger than 18 who had a stem cell transplant for acute lymphoblastic leukemia, so the T cells may come from the graft donor. The chain is encoded by TRBV14 joined to TRBJ2-2; the D gene is possibly TRBD2, with 6 bases matching. Source: PBMCs, mostly from graft donor cells, taken 360 days after TCRalphabeta/CD19-depleted stem cell transplant. The CDR3 in this case is CASSLGTFNTGELFF. DNA sequence: TGTGCCAGCAGCCTCGGGACTTTTAACACCGGGGAGCTGTTTTTT.